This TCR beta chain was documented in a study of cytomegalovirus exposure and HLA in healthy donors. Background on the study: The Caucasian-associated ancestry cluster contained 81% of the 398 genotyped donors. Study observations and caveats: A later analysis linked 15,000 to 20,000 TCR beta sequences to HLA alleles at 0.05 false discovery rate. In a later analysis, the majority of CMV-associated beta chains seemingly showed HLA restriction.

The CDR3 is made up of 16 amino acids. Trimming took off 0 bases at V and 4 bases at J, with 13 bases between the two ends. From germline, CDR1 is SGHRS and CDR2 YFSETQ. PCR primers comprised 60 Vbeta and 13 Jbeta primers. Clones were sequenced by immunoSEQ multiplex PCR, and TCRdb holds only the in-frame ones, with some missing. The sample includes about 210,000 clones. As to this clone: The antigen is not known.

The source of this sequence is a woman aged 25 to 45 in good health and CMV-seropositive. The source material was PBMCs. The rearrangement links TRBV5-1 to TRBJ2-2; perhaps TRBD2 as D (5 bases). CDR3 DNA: TGCGCCAGCAGCTTGGCCCCGACTGAGGGCACCGGGGAGCTGTTTTTT. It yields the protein CASSLAPTEGTGELFF.